This T cell receptor (beta chain) stems from a study of regulatory T cells in long-lasting Graves disease. Both iRepertoire HTBI primers and Arm-PCR of CDR3 regions were used to build the TCR beta libraries. A single record per CDR3 protein comes from TCRdb applying MiXCR to the multiplex PCR reads. The data hold fewer than 350,000 distinct CDR3 sequences, with over 15% observed a single time. In this sample, this clonotype turned up many times. The antigen remains undetermined. Germline V gene sequence: CDR1 MDHEN, CDR2 SYDVKM. CDR3 length: 14 residues. V lost 3 bases to trimming and J lost 0 bases, with 6 bases between them. Specified time point: newly diagnosed GD, antithyroid drugs for less than 3 months. Generation of the TCR library employed RNA extracted from PBMCs. General observations from the study: Newly diagnosed disease favored TRBV20-1 and TRBJ2-1 over persistent disease.

The chain is built from TRBV28 and TRBJ1-5; no clear D gene. The origin of this receptor is a female donor with Graves disease. The sample here was peripheral blood mononuclear cells (PBMCs), taken at new diagnosis, from a patient treated with antithyroid drugs. CDR3 sequence reads: CASSLRYSNQPQHF. The CDR3 DNA reads as TGTGCCAGCAGTTTGAGATATAGCAATCAGCCCCAGCATTTT.